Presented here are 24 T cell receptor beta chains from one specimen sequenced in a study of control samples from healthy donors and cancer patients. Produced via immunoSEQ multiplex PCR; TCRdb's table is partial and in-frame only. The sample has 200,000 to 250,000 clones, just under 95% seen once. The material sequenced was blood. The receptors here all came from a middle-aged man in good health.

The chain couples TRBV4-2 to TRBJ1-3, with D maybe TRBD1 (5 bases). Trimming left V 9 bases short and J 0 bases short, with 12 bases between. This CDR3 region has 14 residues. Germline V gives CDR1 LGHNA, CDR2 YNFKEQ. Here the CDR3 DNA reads TGTGCCAGTTCCCGGGACGTCTCTGGAAACACCATATATTTT. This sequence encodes CASSRDVSGNTIYF.

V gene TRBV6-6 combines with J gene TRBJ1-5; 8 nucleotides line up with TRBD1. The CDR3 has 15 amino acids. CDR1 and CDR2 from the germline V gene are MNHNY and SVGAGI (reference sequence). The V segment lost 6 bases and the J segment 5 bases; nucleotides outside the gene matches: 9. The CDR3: CASRQTGGGHQPQHF. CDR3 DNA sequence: TGTGCCAGCAGACAAACAGGGGGAGGACATCAGCCCCAGCATTTT.

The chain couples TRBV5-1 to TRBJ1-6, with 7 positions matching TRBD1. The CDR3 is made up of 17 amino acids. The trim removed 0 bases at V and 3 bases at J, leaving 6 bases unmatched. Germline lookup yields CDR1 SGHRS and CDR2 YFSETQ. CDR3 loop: CASSLETGNFYNSPLHF. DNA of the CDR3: TGCGCCAGCAGCTTGGAGACAGGGAACTTCTATAATTCACCCCTCCACTTT.

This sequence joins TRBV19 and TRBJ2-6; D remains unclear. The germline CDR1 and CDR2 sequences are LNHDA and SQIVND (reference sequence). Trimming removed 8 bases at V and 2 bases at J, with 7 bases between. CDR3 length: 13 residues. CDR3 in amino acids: CASCLTGANVLTF. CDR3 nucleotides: TGTGCCAGTTGCCTTACTGGGGCCAACGTCCTGACTTTC.

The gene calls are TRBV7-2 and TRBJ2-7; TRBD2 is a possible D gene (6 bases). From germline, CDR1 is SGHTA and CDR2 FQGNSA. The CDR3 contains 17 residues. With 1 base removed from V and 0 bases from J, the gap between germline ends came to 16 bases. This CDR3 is CASSLGSEGGPSYEQYF. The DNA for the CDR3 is TGTGCCAGCAGCTTAGGGTCGGAGGGAGGCCCCTCCTACGAGCAGTACTTC.

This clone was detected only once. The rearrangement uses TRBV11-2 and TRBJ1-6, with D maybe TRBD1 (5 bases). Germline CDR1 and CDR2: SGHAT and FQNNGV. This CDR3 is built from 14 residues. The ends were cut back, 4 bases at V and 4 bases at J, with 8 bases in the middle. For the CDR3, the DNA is TGTGCCAGCAGCTCTCAGGGATATAATTCACCCCTCCACTTT. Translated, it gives CASSSQGYNSPLHF.

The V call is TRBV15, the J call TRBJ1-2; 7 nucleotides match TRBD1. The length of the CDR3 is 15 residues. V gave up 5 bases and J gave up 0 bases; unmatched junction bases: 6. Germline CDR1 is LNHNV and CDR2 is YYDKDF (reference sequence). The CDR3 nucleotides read TGTGCCACCAGCGAAGGGACAGTGTCTAACTATGGCTACACCTTC. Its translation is CATSEGTVSNYGYTF.

CDR3: CASSLTGSGGGYTF. Written as DNA, the CDR3 is TGTGCCAGCAGTTTGACAGGGTCCGGAGGTGGCTACACCTTC. This chain uses TRBV28 with TRBJ1-2, with TRBD1 identical over 7 bases. Germline V gene sequence: CDR1 MDHEN, CDR2 SYDVKM. Trimming removed 3 bases from V and 7 bases from J; junction bases left unmatched: 8. The CDR3 is 14 amino acids.

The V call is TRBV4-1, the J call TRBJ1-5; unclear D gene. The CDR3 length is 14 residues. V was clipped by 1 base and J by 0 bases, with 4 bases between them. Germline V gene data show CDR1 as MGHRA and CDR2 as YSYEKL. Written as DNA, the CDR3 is TGCGCCAGCAGCCAAGGGGGTAGCAATCAGCCCCAGCATTTT. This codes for CASSQGGSNQPQHF.

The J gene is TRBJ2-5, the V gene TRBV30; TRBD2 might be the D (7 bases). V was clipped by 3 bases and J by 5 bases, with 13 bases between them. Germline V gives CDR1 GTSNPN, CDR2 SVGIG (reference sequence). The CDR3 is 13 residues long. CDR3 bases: TGTGCCTGGAGCGGGGGGCTGCGGGAGACCCAGTACTTC. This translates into CAWSGGLRETQYF.

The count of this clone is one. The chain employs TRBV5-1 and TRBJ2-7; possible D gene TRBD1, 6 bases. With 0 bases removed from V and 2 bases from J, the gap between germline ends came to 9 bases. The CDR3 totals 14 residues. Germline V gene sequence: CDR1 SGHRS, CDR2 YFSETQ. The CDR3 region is CASSLAAGAYEQYF. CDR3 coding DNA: TGCGCCAGCAGCTTGGCCGCAGGGGCCTACGAGCAGTACTTC.

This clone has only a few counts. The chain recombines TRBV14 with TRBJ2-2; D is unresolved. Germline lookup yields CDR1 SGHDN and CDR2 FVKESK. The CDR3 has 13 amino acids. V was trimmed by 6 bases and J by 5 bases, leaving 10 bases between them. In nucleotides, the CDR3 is TGTGCCAGCAGGCCCCTCCAAACCGGGGAGCTGTTTTTT. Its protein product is CASRPLQTGELFF.

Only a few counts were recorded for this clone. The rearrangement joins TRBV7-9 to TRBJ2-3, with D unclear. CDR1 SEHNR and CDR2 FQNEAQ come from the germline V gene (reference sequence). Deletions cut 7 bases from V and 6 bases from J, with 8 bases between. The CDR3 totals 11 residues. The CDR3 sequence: CASMSGDTQYF. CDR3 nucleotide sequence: TGTGCCAGCATGTCCGGGGATACGCAGTATTTT.

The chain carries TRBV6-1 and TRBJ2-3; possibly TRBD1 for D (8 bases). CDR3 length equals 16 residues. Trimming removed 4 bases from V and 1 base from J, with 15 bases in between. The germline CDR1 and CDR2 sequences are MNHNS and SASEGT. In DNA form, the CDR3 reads TGTGCCAGCAGTGGTTATACAGGGGGGGGCACAGATACGCAGTATTTT. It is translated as CASSGYTGGGTDTQYF.

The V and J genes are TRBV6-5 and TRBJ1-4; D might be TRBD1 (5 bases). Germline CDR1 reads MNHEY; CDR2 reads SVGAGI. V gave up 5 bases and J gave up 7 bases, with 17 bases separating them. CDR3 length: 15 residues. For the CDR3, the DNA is TGTGCCAGCAGTCCGTACGGGACTACCGGTGAAAAACTGTTTTTT. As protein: CASSPYGTTGEKLFF.

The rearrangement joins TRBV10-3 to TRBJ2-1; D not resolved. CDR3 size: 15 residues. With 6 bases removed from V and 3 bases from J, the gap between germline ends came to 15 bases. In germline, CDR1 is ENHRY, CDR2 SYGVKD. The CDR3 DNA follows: TGTGCCATCAGCGCGAGATCACTTGGCTACAATGAGCAGTTCTTC. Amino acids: CAISARSLGYNEQFF.

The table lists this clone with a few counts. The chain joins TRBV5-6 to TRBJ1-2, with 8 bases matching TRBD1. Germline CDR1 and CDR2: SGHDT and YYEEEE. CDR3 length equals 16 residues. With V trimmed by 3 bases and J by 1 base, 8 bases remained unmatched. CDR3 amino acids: CASSSGTGHLNYGYTF. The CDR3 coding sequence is TGTGCCAGCAGCTCCGGGACAGGCCACCTTAACTATGGCTACACCTTC.

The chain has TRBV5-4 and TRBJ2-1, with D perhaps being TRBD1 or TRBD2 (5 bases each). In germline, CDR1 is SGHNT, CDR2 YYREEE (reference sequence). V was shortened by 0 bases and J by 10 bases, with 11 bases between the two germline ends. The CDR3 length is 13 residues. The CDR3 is CASSLGGAQEQFF. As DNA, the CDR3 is TGTGCCAGCAGCTTGGGAGGGGCCCAGGAGCAGTTCTTC.

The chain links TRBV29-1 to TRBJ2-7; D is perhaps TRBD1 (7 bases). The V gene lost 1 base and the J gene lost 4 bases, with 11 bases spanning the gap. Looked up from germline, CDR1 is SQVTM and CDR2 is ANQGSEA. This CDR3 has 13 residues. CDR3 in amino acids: CSVEGQGGYEQYF. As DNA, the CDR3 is TGCAGCGTTGAAGGGCAGGGGGGTTACGAGCAGTACTTC.

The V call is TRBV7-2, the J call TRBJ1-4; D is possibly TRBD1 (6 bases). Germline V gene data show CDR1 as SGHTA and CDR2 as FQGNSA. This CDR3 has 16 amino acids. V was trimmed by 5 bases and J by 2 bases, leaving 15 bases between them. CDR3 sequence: CASSVGGRRTNEKLFF. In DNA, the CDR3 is TGTGCCAGCAGCGTGGGGGGCCGGAGGACTAATGAAAAACTGTTTTTT.

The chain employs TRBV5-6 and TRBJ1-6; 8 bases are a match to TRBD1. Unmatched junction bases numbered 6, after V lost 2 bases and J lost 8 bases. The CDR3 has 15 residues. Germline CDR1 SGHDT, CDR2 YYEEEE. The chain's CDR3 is CASSLVQGADSPLHF. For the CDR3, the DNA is TGTGCCAGCAGCTTAGTTCAGGGGGCGGATTCACCCCTCCACTTT.

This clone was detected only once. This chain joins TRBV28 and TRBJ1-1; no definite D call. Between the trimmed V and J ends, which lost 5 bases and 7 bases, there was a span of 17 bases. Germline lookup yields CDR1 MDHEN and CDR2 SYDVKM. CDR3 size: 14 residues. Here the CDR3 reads CASSLRPQRNEAFF. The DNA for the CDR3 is TGTGCCAGCAGTCTACGCCCCCAGAGAAATGAAGCTTTCTTT.

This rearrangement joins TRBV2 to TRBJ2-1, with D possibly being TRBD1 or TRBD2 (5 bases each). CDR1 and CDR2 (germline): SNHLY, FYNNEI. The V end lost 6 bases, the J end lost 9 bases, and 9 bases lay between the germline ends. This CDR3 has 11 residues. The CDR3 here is CASRGTGEQFF. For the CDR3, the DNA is TGTGCCAGCAGGGGGACGGGTGAGCAGTTCTTC.

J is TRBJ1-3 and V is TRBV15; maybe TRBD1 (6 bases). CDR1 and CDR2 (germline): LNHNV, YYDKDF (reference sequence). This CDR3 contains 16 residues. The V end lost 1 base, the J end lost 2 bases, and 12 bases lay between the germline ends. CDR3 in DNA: TGTGCCACCAGCAGAGGGAACAGGGACACTGGAAACACCATATATTTT. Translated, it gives CATSRGNRDTGNTIYF. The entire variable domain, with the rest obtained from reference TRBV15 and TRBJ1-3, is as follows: DAMVIQNPRYQVTQFGKPVTLSCSQTLNHNVMYWYQQKSSQAPKLLFHYYDKDFNNEADTPDNFQSRRPNTSFCFLDIRSPGLGDTAMYLCATSRGNRDTGNTIYFGEGSWLTVV.